This TCR beta chain was observed in a study of CD8+CD57+ T cells in acquired aplastic anemia. Background on the study: Sorted CD4+ and CD8+ cells yielded DNA averaging around 3.2 ug.

The CDR3 loop spans 15 amino acids. In germline, CDR1 is SGHVS, CDR2 FQNEAQ. V was cut by 10 bases and J by 3 bases, with 21 bases left in between. Profiling that covered TCR beta VDJ and CDR3 relied on genomic DNA as its template. A single record per CDR3 protein comes from TCRdb applying MiXCR to the reads. The repertoire holds more than 150,000 distinct CDR3 sequences, with around 47% as singletons. Individuals selected for sequencing had exhibited CD8+CD57+ cell expansion on flow cytometry. The chain couples TRBV7-8 to TRBJ2-5; a weak D match, TRBD2 (6 bases). This receptor was identified in a human donor with aplastic anemia. The specimen sequenced was sorted CD4+, CD8+, or CD8+CD57+ T cells (not recorded which) from PBMCs. In DNA, the CDR3 is TGTGCCACCACGGGTGTGAGGGAGGTGGAAGAGACCCAGTACTTC. Amino acids: CATTGVREVEETQYF.